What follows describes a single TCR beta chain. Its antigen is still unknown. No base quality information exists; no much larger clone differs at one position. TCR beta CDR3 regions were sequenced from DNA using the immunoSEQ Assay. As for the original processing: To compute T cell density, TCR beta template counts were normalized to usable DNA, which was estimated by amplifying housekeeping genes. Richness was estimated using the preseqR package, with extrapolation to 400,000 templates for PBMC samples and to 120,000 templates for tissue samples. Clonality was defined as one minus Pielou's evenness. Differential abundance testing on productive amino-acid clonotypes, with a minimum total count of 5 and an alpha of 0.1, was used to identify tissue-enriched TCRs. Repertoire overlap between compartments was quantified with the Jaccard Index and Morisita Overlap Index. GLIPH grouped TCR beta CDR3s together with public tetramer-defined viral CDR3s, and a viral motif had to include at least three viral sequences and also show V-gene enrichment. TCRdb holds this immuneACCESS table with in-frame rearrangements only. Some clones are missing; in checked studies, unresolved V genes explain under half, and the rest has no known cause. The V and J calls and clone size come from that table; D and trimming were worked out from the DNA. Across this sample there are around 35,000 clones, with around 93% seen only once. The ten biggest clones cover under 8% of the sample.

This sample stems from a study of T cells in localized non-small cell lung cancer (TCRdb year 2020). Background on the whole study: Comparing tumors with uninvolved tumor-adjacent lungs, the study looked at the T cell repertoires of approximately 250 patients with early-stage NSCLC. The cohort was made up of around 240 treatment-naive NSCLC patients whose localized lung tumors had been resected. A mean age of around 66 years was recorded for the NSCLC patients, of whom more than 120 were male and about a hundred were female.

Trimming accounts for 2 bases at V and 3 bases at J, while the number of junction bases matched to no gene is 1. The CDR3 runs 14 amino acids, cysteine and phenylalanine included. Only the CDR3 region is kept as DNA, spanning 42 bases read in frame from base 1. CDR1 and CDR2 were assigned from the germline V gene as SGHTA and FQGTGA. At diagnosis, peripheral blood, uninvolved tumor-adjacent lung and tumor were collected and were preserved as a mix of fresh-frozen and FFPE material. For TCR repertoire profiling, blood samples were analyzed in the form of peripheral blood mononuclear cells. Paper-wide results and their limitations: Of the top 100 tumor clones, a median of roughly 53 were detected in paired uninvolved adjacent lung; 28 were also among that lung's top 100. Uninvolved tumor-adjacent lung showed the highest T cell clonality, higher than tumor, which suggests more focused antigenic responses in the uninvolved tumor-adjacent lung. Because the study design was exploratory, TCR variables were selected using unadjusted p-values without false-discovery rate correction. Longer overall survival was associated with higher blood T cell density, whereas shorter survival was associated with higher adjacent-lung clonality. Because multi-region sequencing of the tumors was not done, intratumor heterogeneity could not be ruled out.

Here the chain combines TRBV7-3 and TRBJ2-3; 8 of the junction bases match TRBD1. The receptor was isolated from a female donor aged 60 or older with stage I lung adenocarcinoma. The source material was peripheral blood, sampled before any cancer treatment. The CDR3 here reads CASSLGQGTDTQYF. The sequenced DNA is TGTGCCAGCAGCTTAGGACAGGGAACAGATACGCAGTATTTT.